One and the same sample provided the 9 T cell receptor beta chains below, sequenced in a study of monozygotic twins with inflammatory bowel disease. TCRdb reanalyzed the 5' RACE reads, giving one entry per CDR3 protein sequence and no DNA. Its clone listing holds approximately 400,000 distinct CDR3 sequences. The sequenced material came from blood. The receptors were gathered from a human donor with ulcerative colitis or Crohn's disease, or a healthy co-twin of an affected twin (not recorded which).

The gene calls are TRBV3-1 and TRBJ2-3; TCRdb proposes TRBD1, but this gene call is untestable without DNA. Per the germline V gene, CDR1 is LGHDT and CDR2 is YNNKEL (reference sequence). The CDR3 contains 17 residues. The CDR3 sequence: CASSQPRGGGRADTQYF.

The chain recombines TRBV10-3 with TRBJ1-1; TCRdb indicates TRBD1, and absent DNA this call remains unverified. Germline V gene lookup returns CDR1 ENHRY and CDR2 SYGVKD. CDR3 size: 14 residues. The CDR3 sequence: CAISGSQGAGEAFF.

The rearrangement links TRBV20-1 to TRBJ2-1; the D gene TCRdb calls, TRBD1, cannot be checked with no DNA. This CDR3 spans 15 amino acids. Germline lookup yields CDR1 DFQATT and CDR2 SNEGSKA (reference sequence). CDR3 in amino acids: CSARTTGGGGNEQFF.

The rearrangement links TRBV10-3 to TRBJ2-2. Germline V gene sequence: CDR1 ENHRY, CDR2 SYGVKD. The CDR3 runs 15 residues. The CDR3 spells CAISESRANTGELFF.

The rearrangement joins TRBV7-9 to TRBJ2-7; TCRdb's D gene call, TRBD1, goes unchecked for lack of DNA. Germline V gene lookup returns CDR1 SEHNR and CDR2 FQNEAQ (reference sequence). This CDR3 is 15 amino acids long. The CDR3 loop reads CASSLGTEKPYEQYF.

This chain links TRBV30 with TRBJ1-1; TCRdb indicates TRBD1, and absent DNA this call remains unverified. From germline, CDR1 is GTSNPN and CDR2 SVGIG (reference sequence). The CDR3 consists of 18 residues. This chain's CDR3 is CAWGGRGRNVEAKTEAFF.

V is TRBV28 and J is TRBJ2-1; TCRdb's D call of TRBD2 is untestable without DNA. From germline, CDR1 is MDHEN and CDR2 SYDVKM. The CDR3 has 16 amino acids. CDR3 region: CASSYPTSGGRNEQFF.

The V call is TRBV24-1, the J call TRBJ2-3. The germline gives CDR1 KGHDR, CDR2 SFDVKD. This CDR3 has 14 amino acids. CDR3 region: CATSDSGAMDTQYF.

This sequence joins TRBV28 and TRBJ1-1; TCRdb calls TRBD1, which cannot be checked without DNA. Looked up from germline, CDR1 is MDHEN and CDR2 is SYDVKM. The CDR3 length is 13 residues. The CDR3: CASSSQGAGQAFF.